This TCR beta chain stems from a study of CXCR3-negative and CXCR3-positive naive CD8 T cells. Germline V gives CDR1 DFQATT, CDR2 SNEGSKA (reference sequence). This CDR3 is 16 amino acids long. TRB cDNA libraries were made by UMI-labeled 5' RACE. TCRdb reworked the 5' RACE reads into one entry per CDR3 protein, no DNA. The listing records about 130,000 distinct CDR3 sequences. The sequencing input was naive CXCR3- CD8+ T cells from blood. Subset indicated: CD45RO-CCR7+CD27+CD95- naive CD8+ T cells lacking CXCR3 (TNR3-). The chain has TRBV20-1 and TRBJ2-1; TCRdb reports TRBD2, a call that lacks DNA to check it against. This receptor was identified in a human donor in good health. Some clones in this sample may be carry-over from other donors' samples. The CDR3 reads CSARDRTSGRWNEQFF.